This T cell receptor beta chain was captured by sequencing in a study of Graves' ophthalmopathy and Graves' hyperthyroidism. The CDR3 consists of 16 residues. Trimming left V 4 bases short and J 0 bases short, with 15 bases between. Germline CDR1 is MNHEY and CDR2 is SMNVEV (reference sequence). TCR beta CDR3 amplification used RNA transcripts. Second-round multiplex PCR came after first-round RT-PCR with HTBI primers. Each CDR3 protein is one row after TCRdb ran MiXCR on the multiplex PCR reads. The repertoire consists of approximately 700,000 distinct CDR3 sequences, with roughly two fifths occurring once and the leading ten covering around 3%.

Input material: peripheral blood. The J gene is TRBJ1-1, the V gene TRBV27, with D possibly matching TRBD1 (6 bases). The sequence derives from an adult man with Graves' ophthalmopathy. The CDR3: CASSSSPDSLNTEAFF. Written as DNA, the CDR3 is TGTGCCAGCAGTTCATCCCCGGACAGTTTGAACACTGAAGCTTTCTTT.